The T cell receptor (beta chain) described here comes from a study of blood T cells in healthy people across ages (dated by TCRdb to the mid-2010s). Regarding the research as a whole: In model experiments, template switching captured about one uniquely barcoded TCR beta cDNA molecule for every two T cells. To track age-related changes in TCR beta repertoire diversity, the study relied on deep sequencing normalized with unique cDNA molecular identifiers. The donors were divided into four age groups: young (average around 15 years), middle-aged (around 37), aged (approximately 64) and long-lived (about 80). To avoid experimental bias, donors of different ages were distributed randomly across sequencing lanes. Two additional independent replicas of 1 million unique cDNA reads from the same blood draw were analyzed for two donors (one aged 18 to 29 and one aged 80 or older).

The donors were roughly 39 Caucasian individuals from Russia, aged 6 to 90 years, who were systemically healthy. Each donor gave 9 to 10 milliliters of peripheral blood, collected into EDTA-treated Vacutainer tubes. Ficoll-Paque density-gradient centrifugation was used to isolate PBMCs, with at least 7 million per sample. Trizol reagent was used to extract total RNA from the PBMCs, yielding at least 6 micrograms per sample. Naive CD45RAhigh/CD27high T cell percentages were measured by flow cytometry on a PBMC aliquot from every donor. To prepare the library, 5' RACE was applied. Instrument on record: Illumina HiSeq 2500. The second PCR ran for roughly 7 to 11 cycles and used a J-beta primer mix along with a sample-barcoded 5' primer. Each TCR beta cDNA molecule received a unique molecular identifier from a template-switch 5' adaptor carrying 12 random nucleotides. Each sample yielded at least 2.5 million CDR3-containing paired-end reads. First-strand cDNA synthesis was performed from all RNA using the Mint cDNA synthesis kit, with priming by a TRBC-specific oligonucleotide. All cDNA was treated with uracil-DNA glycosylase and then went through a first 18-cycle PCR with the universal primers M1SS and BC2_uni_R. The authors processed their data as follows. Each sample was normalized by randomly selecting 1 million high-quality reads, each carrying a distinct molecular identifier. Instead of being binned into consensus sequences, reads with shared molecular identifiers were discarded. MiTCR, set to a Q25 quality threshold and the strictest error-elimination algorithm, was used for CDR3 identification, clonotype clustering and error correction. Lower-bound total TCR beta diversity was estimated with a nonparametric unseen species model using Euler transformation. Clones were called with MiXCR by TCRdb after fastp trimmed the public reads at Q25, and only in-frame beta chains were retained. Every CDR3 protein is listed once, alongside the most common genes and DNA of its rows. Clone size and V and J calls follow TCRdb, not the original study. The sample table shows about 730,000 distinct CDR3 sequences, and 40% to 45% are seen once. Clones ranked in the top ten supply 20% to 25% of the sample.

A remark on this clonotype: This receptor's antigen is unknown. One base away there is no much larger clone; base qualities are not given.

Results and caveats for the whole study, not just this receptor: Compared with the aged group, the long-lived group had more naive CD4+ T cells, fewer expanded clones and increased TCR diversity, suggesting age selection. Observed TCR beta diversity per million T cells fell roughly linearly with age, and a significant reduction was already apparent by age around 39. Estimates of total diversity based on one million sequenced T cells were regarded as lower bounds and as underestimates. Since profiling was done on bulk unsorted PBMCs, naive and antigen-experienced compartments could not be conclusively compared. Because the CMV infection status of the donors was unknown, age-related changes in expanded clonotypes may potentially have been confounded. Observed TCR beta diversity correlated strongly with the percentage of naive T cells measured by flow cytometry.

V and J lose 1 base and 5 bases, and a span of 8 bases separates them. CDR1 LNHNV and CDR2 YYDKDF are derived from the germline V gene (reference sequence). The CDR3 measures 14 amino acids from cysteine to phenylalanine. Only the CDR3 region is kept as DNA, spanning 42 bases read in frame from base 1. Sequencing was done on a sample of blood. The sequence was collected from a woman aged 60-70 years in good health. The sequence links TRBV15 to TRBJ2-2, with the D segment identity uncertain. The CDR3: CATSRGLGTGELFF. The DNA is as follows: TGTGCCACCAGCAGAGGATTGGGGACCGGGGAGCTGTTTTTT.